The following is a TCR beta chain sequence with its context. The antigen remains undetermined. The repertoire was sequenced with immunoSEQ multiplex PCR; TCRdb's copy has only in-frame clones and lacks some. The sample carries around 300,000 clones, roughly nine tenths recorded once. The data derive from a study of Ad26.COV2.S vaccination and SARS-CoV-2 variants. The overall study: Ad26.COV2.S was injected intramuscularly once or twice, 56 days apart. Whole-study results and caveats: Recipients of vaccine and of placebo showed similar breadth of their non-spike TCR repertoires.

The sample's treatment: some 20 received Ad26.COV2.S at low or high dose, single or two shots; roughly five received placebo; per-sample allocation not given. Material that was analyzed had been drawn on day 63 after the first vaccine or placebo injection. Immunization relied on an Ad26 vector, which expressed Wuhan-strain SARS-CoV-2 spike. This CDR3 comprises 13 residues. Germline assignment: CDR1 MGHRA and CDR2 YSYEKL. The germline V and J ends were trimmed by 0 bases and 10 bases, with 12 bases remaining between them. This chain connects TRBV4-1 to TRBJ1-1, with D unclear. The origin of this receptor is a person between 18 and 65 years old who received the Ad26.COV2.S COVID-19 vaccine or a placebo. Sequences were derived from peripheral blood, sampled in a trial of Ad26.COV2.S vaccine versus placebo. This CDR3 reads CASSQEGWAGAFF. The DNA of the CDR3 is TGCGCCAGCAGCCAAGAGGGCTGGGCAGGAGCTTTCTTT.